This record covers a single T cell receptor (beta chain). Partitioning of CD4+ cells yielded a CD45RA+ naive subset and a CD45RA-negative memory subset. These data are taken from a study of shared clonotypes between healthy human individuals. Each replicate PCR on the sorted subsets used 200 to 250 ng DNA (around 30,000 T cell genomes). Method: immunoSEQ multiplex PCR; TCRdb's copy keeps in-frame clones and lacks some. The table includes about 1.5 million clones, approximately 98% detected once. Sequenced: naive CD4+ T cells sorted from blood. The subset: CD45RA+ positively selected. This sequence originates from a man younger than 45 in good health.

CDR3 loop: CASSPGGHSSTDTQYF. The CDR3 region has the DNA TGTGCCAGCAGCCCCGGGGGACACTCTAGCACAGATACGCAGTATTTT. The genes are TRBV9 and TRBJ2-3; D possibly uses TRBD1 or TRBD2 (6 bases each). The length of the CDR3 is 16 residues. Germline CDR1 reads SGDLS; CDR2 reads YYNGEE. V was clipped by 4 bases and J by 0 bases, with 15 bases between them.